This entry describes one T cell receptor (beta chain). The antigen is unknown. One end of the junction is discordant with germline, which a read error may explain. The library came from three nested PCR rounds adapted from ARM-PCR protocols. TCRdb reprocessed the multiplex PCR reads with MiXCR, giving one entry per CDR3 protein. The data show some 80,000 distinct CDR3 sequences, with 80% to 90% seen just once and 51% held by the top ten. The source of the sample is a study of tumor and adjacent non-tumor tissue in lung cancer. About the study: The cohort had approximately 12 adenocarcinoma, a couple of squamous cell and 1 small cell patients. Each sample yielded 4 million to 4.5 million productive TCRbeta reads on average.

Regarding the study as a whole: Patients with more diverse tumor TCRs had worse survival.

No cell sorting was done before RNA was extracted from the tissue. Distant lung tissue was collected more than 3 cm away from the tumor edge. The CDR3 runs to 15 residues. Germline V CDR1 and CDR2: SGHAT, FQNNGV. Specimen: distant non-tumor lung tissue. V usage is TRBV11-2 and J usage is TRBJ2-7; 10 nucleotides line up with TRBD1. The sequence derives from a man aged 55 to 70 with non-small cell lung cancer. In nucleotides, the CDR3 is TGTGCCAGCAGCTTGGACAGGGGGTTGGCCATCGAGCAGTACTTT. This sequence encodes CASSLDRGLAIEQYF.